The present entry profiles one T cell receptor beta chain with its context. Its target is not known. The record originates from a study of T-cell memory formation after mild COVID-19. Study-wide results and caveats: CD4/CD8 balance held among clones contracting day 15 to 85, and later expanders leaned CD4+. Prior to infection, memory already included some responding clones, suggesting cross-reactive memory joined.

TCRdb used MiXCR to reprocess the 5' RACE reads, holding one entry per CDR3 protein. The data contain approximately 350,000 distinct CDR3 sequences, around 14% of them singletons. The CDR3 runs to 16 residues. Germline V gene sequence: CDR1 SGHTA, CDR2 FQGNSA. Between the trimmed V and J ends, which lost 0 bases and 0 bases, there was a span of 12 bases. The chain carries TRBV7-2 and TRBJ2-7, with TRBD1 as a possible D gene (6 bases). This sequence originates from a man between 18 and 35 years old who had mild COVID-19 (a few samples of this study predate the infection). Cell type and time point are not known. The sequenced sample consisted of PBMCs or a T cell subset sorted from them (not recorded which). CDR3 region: CASSLALQGPSYEQYF. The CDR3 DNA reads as TGTGCCAGCAGCTTAGCCCTACAGGGACCCTCCTACGAGCAGTACTTC. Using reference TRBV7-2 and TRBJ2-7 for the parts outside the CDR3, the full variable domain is GAGVSQSPSNKVTEKGKDVELRCDPISGHTALYWYRQSLGQGLEFLIYFQGNSAPDKSGLPSDRFSAERTGGSVSTLTIQRTQQEDSAVYLCASSLALQGPSYEQYFGPGTRLTVT.